The rows below give T cell receptor beta chains drawn from one sample of a study of blood T cells in healthy people across ages. TCRdb fed the 5' RACE reads into MiXCR, producing one record per CDR3 protein. The sample carries approximately 880,000 distinct CDR3 sequences, 45% to 50% recorded once. The source material was blood. Source of these receptors: a man aged 25 to 40 in good health. CDR3s include the opening cysteine and the closing phenylalanine or tryptophan. The D gene is left open where the match is weak. Part of the rows lack a size; the others show once, few, many or a class for expanded clones.

size: few
D: .
J: TRBJ2-2
V: TRBV7-2
DNA: TGTGCCAGCAGCTTACGGGTCGGGGAGCTGTTTTTT
CDR3: CASSLRVGELFF

size: .
D: TRBD1
J: TRBJ2-7
V: TRBV7-2
DNA: TGTGCCAGCAGCCCCTGGACAGGGGCGGGCGAGCAGTACTTC
CDR3: CASSPWTGAGEQYF

size: .
D: .
J: TRBJ1-5
V: TRBV27
DNA: TGTGCCAGCAGCCATACAGGGAATCAGCCCCAGCATTTT
CDR3: CASSHTGNQPQHF

size: .
D: .
J: TRBJ2-7
V: TRBV29-1
DNA: TGCAGCGCCATAGACAGGCAGGGACCCTACGAGCAGTACTTC
CDR3: CSAIDRQGPYEQYF

size: .
D: .
J: TRBJ2-1
V: TRBV20-1
DNA: TGCAGTGCTATCCTTCCCAATGAGCAGTTCTTC
CDR3: CSAILPNEQFF

size: .
D: .
J: TRBJ2-7
V: TRBV6-2/TRBV6-3
DNA: TGTGCCAGCAGTTACTCACAGGTTTGGGAGCAGTACTTC
CDR3: CASSYSQVWEQYF

size: .
D: .
J: TRBJ2-3
V: TRBV30
DNA: TGTGCCTGGAGCCCGGGACTGCTCACAGATACGCAGTATTTT
CDR3: CAWSPGLLTDTQYF

size: .
D: .
J: TRBJ2-5
V: TRBV5-1
DNA: TGCGCCAGCAGCTCGGAGGGACAGACCCAAGAGACCCAGTACTTC
CDR3: CASSSEGQTQETQYF

size: .
D: .
J: TRBJ2-7
V: TRBV7-2
DNA: TGTGCCAGCAGCCAGGACGAGTACGAGCAGTACTTC
CDR3: CASSQDEYEQYF

size: .
D: .
J: TRBJ2-3
V: TRBV7-6
DNA: TGTGCCAGCAGCCGAGGGTTAGCAGTCCTCCTCGCAGATACGCAGTATTTT
CDR3: CASSRGLAVLLADTQYF

size: .
D: TRBD1
J: TRBJ2-7
V: TRBV27
DNA: TGTGCCAGCAGTTTCGGGAGCGGACAGGGGGAGTACGAGCAGTACTTC
CDR3: CASSFGSGQGEYEQYF

size: .
D: TRBD1
J: TRBJ2-7
V: TRBV12-3/TRBV12-4
DNA: TGTGCCAGCAGTTCGAGGGGGACAGCGAGCTCCTACGAGCAGTACTTC
CDR3: CASSSRGTASSYEQYF

size: few
D: TRBD1
J: TRBJ1-5
V: TRBV7-9
DNA: TGTGCCAGCAGCCTAATGACAGGGGGTATTGATCAGCCCCAGCATTTT
CDR3: CASSLMTGGIDQPQHF

size: once
D: .
J: TRBJ1-2
V: TRBV7-9
DNA: TGTGCCAGCAGCTTCCAGGGGCCGGGCTACACCTTC
CDR3: CASSFQGPGYTF

size: .
D: .
J: TRBJ1-1
V: TRBV24-1
DNA: TGTGCCACCAGTGATTCTCTGACAGATGAAGCTTTCTTT
CDR3: CATSDSLTDEAFF

size: .
D: TRBD1
J: TRBJ2-7
V: TRBV10-3
DNA: TGTGCCATCAGTGAGGGGACAGGTCGCTACGAGCAGTACTTC
CDR3: CAISEGTGRYEQYF

size: .
D: .
J: TRBJ2-6
V: TRBV7-3
DNA: TGTGCCAGCAGCGCTCAGATGATTGGACTGGCCTCTGGGGCCAACGTCCTGACTTTC
CDR3: CASSAQMIGLASGANVLTF

size: .
D: .
J: TRBJ2-3
V: TRBV12-3/TRBV12-4
DNA: TGTGCCAGCAGTTTATTAAGGCTTGGCACAGATACGCAGTATTTT
CDR3: CASSLLRLGTDTQYF

size: .
D: .
J: TRBJ1-5
V: TRBV4-3
DNA: TGCGCCAGCAGCCAAGTCAGGGGAGGGAATCAGCCCCAGCATTTT
CDR3: CASSQVRGGNQPQHF

size: .
D: .
J: TRBJ1-1
V: TRBV28
DNA: TGTGCCAGCTATACCGGGACTTTCACTGAAGCTTTCTTT
CDR3: CASYTGTFTEAFF

size: few
D: TRBD1
J: TRBJ2-5
V: TRBV2
DNA: TGTGCCAGCAGAGGCCGTGGGACAGCTCAAGAGACCCAGTACTTC
CDR3: CASRGRGTAQETQYF

size: few
D: TRBD1
J: TRBJ1-5
V: TRBV3-1
DNA: TGTGCCAGCAGCCAGGGACAGGCGCAGCCCCAGCATTTT
CDR3: CASSQGQAQPQHF

size: .
D: .
J: TRBJ2-3
V: TRBV9
DNA: TGTGCCAGCACCCGCGAGGGGGGTGCCACAGATACGCAGTATTTT
CDR3: CASTREGGATDTQYF

size: .
D: TRBD2
J: TRBJ2-5
V: TRBV9
DNA: TGTGCCAGCAGCGTAGGGGGGAGGGAGAAGACCCAGTACTTC
CDR3: CASSVGGREKTQYF

size: few
D: .
J: TRBJ2-5
V: TRBV7-9
DNA: TGTGCCAGCAGCTTAGCCATAAGGGACCAAGAGACCCAGTACTTC
CDR3: CASSLAIRDQETQYF

size: few
D: TRBD2
J: TRBJ2-1
V: TRBV20-1
DNA: TGCAGTGCTAGTGCGACGGGCGGGGGGTCCTACAATGAGCAGTTCTTC
CDR3: CSASATGGGSYNEQFF

size: .
D: TRBD2
J: TRBJ2-4
V: TRBV20-1
DNA: TGCAGTGCTAGAGATCCCCGGGAGGGAGTTGGCAAAAACATTCAGTACTTC
CDR3: CSARDPREGVGKNIQYF

size: .
D: .
J: TRBJ2-7
V: TRBV4-3
DNA: TGCGCCAGCAGCCAAGATTGGGGTCTCGGCTCCTACGAGCAGTACTTC
CDR3: CASSQDWGLGSYEQYF

size: .
D: .
J: TRBJ2-2
V: TRBV28
DNA: TGTGCCAGCAGTTTATTCGGGCAGGGTAGTACCGGGGAGCTGTTTTTT
CDR3: CASSLFGQGSTGELFF

size: .
D: TRBD1
J: TRBJ1-2
V: TRBV28
DNA: TGTGCCAGCAGCCCCGGGACAGGGAGATATGGCTACACCTTC
CDR3: CASSPGTGRYGYTF

size: .
D: TRBD1
J: TRBJ1-2
V: TRBV27
DNA: TGTGCCAGCAGTTTATCAGGGACAGGGGTCCCCCCTGATGGCTACACCTTC
CDR3: CASSLSGTGVPPDGYTF

size: .
D: .
J: TRBJ2-3
V: TRBV6-6
DNA: TGTGCCAGCGACGAGTCGACAGATACGCAGTATTTT
CDR3: CASDESTDTQYF

size: .
D: .
J: TRBJ1-6
V: TRBV28
DNA: TGTGCCAGCAGTTTCGGGGCAGGGACGAATTCGCCCCTCCACTTT
CDR3: CASSFGAGTNSPLHF

size: .
D: TRBD1
J: TRBJ1-5
V: TRBV24-1
DNA: TGTGCCACCAGTGATTCCCGGACAGGGGGCCCTCAGCCCCAGCATTTT
CDR3: CATSDSRTGGPQPQHF

size: few
D: .
J: TRBJ2-5
V: TRBV15
DNA: TGTGCCACCAGCAGAGAAGGGTCAGAGACCCAGTACTTC
CDR3: CATSREGSETQYF

size: .
D: .
J: TRBJ2-1
V: TRBV7-9
DNA: TGTGCCAGCAGCCGGGACCACTCCTACAATGAGCAGTTCTTC
CDR3: CASSRDHSYNEQFF

size: .
D: .
J: TRBJ2-5
V: TRBV11-2
DNA: TGTGCCAGCAGCTCTGAACGGGGGATCCAAGAGACCCAGTACTTC
CDR3: CASSSERGIQETQYF

size: .
D: .
J: TRBJ2-1
V: TRBV2
DNA: TGTGCCAGCAGTGAAAAGGGTGGGATTTCCTACAATGAGCAGTTCTTC
CDR3: CASSEKGGISYNEQFF

size: .
D: TRBD2
J: TRBJ2-1
V: TRBV29-1
DNA: TGCAGCGCTGCCCTAGCGGGCCGCAATGAGCAGTTCTTC
CDR3: CSAALAGRNEQFF

size: .
D: TRBD1
J: TRBJ1-2
V: TRBV20-1
DNA: TGCAGTGCCAGGGACAGGGGATATGGCTACACCTTC
CDR3: CSARDRGYGYTF

size: .
D: .
J: TRBJ1-4
V: TRBV4-3
DNA: TGCGCCAGCAGCCAAGGGACGGGGGTCCTGAATGAAAAACTGTTTTTT
CDR3: CASSQGTGVLNEKLFF

size: once
D: .
J: TRBJ2-5
V: TRBV7-2
DNA: TGTGCCAGCAGCTTCCGATGGCAAGAGACCCAGTACTTC
CDR3: CASSFRWQETQYF

size: .
D: .
J: TRBJ1-1
V: TRBV7-9
DNA: TGTGCCAGCAGCCCAAACGCTTTGAACACTGAAGCTTTCTTT
CDR3: CASSPNALNTEAFF

size: .
D: .
J: TRBJ2-7
V: TRBV6-5
DNA: TGTGCCACCGCAGGGAACGTTTACGAGCAGTACTTC
CDR3: CATAGNVYEQYF

size: .
D: .
J: TRBJ1-2
V: TRBV20-1
DNA: TGCAGTGCTAGAGAGGCAGGGCTACGCTATGGCTACACCTTC
CDR3: CSAREAGLRYGYTF

size: .
D: .
J: TRBJ1-5
V: TRBV6-5
DNA: TGTGCCAGCAGTTATCGGGCCAGTCGGAGCAATCAGCCCCAGCATTTT
CDR3: CASSYRASRSNQPQHF

size: .
D: .
J: TRBJ2-7
V: TRBV6-1
DNA: TGTGCCAGCAGTGATTTGGTTTCCTACGAGCAGTACTTC
CDR3: CASSDLVSYEQYF

size: .
D: .
J: TRBJ2-4
V: TRBV29-1
DNA: TGCAGCGTTGTATCTAGGGGCAAAAACATTCAGTACTTC
CDR3: CSVVSRGKNIQYF

size: .
D: .
J: TRBJ2-1
V: TRBV7-2
DNA: TGTGCCAGCAGCTTAGCGAAGGGTGAGCAGTTCTTC
CDR3: CASSLAKGEQFF